This T cell receptor (beta chain) originates from a study of blood T cell repertoires in COVID-19. About the research overall: From T cells, B-cell-depleted T cells, or PBMCs came the material, which was cDNA or gDNA.

Looked up from germline, CDR1 is LGHDT and CDR2 is YNNKEL (reference sequence). The V end lost 1 base, the J end lost 2 bases, and 13 bases lay between the germline ends. CDR3 size: 16 residues. Per the original methods: Amplification with reference gene primers provided the estimates of nucleated cell counts. Assay used: immunoSEQ multiplex PCR; TCRdb lists only in-frame clones, some missing. That table furnishes V, J and clone size, whereas the DNA furnished D and trimming. This repertoire shows 350,000 to 400,000 clones, around 90% found once; its top ten account for approximately 6.2%. Sequenced input: peripheral blood. This TCR was sampled from a man younger than 35 with active or convalescent COVID-19. The chain is built from TRBV3-1 (or the pseudogene TRBV3-2) and TRBJ2-3, with a weak D call TRBD2 (5 bases). In DNA, the CDR3 is TGTGCCAGCAGCCAAGTTCCCGGGGTATACACAGATACGCAGTATTTT. This translates into CASSQVPGVYTDTQYF.